What follows is one T cell receptor (beta chain) and its context. Antigen specificity is unknown. The entry originates in a study of T cells expressing NK-cell markers. Turning to the study itself: Sequencing of TCR beta repertoires drew on sorted CD3+CD56+NKG2C+, CD3+CD56+NKG2C- and CD3+CD56-NKG2C+ T cells. Just one sequenced donor of eight was HCMV-seronegative, while seven were seropositive.

Points from the study as a whole: Of the CD8+ T cell pool in 5 to 7 donors, about 1.0-8% was accounted for by dominant NKG2C+ clonotypes.

The CDR3 contains 14 residues. Germline V gene data show CDR1 as MNHEY and CDR2 as SMNVEV (reference sequence). As the method of synthesis, 5'RACE template switching with UMIs yielded TCR beta cDNA. Using the 5' RACE reads, TCRdb records one entry per CDR3 protein without DNA. Recorded for this sample: more than 250,000 distinct CDR3 sequences. The clonotype was recovered from a man in his late teens or twenties in good health. Sequencing was carried out using blood T cells: a sorted CD56 or NKG2C T cell subset, CD4+ or CD8+ T cells, or bulk PBMC T cells (not recorded which). The V gene is TRBV27, the J gene TRBJ2-7; the TCRdb call, TRBD1, lacks DNA for checking. The CDR3 spells CASRLSGSVHEQYF.